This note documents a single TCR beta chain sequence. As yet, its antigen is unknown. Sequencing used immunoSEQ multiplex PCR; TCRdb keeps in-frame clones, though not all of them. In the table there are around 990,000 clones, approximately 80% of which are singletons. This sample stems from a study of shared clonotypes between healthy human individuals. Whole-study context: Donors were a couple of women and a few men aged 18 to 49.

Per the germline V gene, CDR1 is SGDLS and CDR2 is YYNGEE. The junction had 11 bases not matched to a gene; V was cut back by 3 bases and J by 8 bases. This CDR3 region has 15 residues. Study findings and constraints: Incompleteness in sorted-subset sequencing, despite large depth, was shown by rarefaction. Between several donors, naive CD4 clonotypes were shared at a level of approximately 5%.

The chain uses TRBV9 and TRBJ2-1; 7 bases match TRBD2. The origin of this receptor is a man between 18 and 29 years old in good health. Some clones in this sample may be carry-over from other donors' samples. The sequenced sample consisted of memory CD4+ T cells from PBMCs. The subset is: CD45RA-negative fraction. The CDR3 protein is CASSATGTTGDEQFF. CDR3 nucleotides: TGTGCCAGCAGCGCAACCGGGACTACGGGGGATGAGCAGTTCTTC.